Sequencing of this TCR beta chain was carried out in a study of shared clonotypes between healthy human individuals. The CDR3 extends over 15 amino acids. Germline V gene sequence: CDR1 SGHTA, CDR2 FQGNSA. Between the trimmed V and J ends, which lost 1 base and 8 bases, there was a span of 14 bases. Deep-level settings were used for running the assay. Libraries were prepared by immunoSEQ multiplex PCR; TCRdb keeps only in-frame clonotypes and omits some of them. Altogether approximately 470,000 clones are present, 65% to 85% being singletons, with the ten largest covering 9.5% to 15%. Note on this clone: Its specificity is unknown.

Study-wide results and caveats: Sampling involved blood alone; tissue repertoires likely differ.

The J gene is TRBJ2-2, the V gene TRBV7-2; TRBD2 might be the D (5 bases). Input material: PBMCs. This clonotype originated in a middle-aged woman in good health. Some clones in this sample may be carry-over from other donors' samples. CDR3 region: CASSLVRLATGELFF. Written as DNA, the CDR3 is TGTGCCAGCAGCTTAGTACGGTTAGCGACGGGGGAGCTGTTTTTT.